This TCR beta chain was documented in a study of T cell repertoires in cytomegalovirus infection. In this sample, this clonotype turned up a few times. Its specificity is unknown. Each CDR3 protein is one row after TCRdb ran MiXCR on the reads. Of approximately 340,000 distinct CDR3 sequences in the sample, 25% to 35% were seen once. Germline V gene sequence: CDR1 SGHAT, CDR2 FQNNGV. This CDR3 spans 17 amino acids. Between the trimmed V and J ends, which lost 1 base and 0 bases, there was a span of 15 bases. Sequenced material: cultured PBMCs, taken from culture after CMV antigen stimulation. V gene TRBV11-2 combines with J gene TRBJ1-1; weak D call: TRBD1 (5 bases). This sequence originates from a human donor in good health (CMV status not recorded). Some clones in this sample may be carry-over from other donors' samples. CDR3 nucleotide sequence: TGTGCCAGCAGCTTAGCCCGACCAGGGAACATGAACACTGAAGCTTTCTTT. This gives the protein CASSLARPGNMNTEAFF. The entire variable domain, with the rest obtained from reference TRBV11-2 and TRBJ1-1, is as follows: EAGVAQSPRYKIIEKRQSVAFWCNPISGHATLYWYQQILGQGPKLLIQFQNNGVVDDSQLPKDRFSAERLKGVDSTLKIQPAKLEDSAVYLCASSLARPGNMNTEAFFGQGTRLTVV.